This passage covers 23 T cell receptor beta chains from one sample sequenced in a study of cytomegalovirus exposure and HLA in healthy donors. It was with 60 Vbeta and 13 Jbeta primers that the PCR ran. Libraries were prepared by immunoSEQ multiplex PCR; TCRdb keeps only in-frame clonotypes and omits some of them. The sample has around 150,000 clones; about 80% are singletons. Sequencing was done on a sample of PBMCs. The receptors were sampled from a man between 18 and 29 years old in good health and CMV-seropositive.

The chain combines TRBV11-2 with TRBJ2-2; 8 nucleotides align to TRBD2. The germline CDR1 and CDR2 sequences are SGHAT and FQNNGV. The CDR3 totals 17 residues. Losses at the gene ends were 4 bases for V and 2 bases for J; bases not matched to a gene: 9. CDR3 loop: CASSSGTSGGNTGELFF. In DNA form, the CDR3 reads TGTGCCAGCAGCTCCGGGACTAGTGGGGGAAACACCGGGGAGCTGTTTTTT.

This clone has just a few counts. The chain carries TRBV29-1 and TRBJ2-1; possible D gene TRBD2, 5 bases. Germline V gene sequence: CDR1 SQVTM, CDR2 ANQGSEA. The V end was cut by 3 bases, the J end by 0 bases, with 21 bases between. This CDR3 contains 18 residues. The CDR3: CSVDELWTPKSSYNEQFF. The CDR3 nucleotides read TGCAGCGTTGACGAGTTATGGACTCCCAAGAGCTCCTACAATGAGCAGTTCTTC.

This chain links TRBV4-3 with TRBJ1-3, with 9 bases matching TRBD1. Germline-derived CDR1 and CDR2 are LGHNA and YSLEER. CDR3 size: 16 residues. Unmatched junction bases numbered 5, after V lost 1 base and J lost 4 bases. The chain's CDR3 is CASSQGRTGAGNTIYF. DNA for the CDR3: TGCGCCAGCAGCCAAGGAAGGACAGGGGCCGGAAACACCATATATTTT.

The gene calls are TRBV29-1 and TRBJ2-7; TRBD1 is a possible D gene (5 bases). This CDR3 comprises 12 residues. Trimming took off 5 bases at V and 2 bases at J, with 10 bases between the two ends. The V gene's germline CDR1 is SQVTM and CDR2 ANQGSEA. The CDR3 region has the DNA TGCAGCGTTTGGGAAGGGGCCTACGAGCAGTACTTC. Translated, it gives CSVWEGAYEQYF.

This sequence joins TRBV4-3 and TRBJ1-4; 7 bases are a match to TRBD1. The CDR3 has 17 residues. V lost 1 base and J lost 1; bases outside the gene matches: 6. Germline loops: CDR1 LGHNA, CDR2 YSLEER. CDR3 sequence: CASSQGRGLRTNEKLFF. Here the CDR3 DNA reads TGCGCCAGCAGCCAAGGAAGGGGGCTGCGAACTAATGAAAAACTGTTTTTT.

The chain couples TRBV19 to TRBJ1-1; TRBD1 is a possible D gene (6 bases). Germline V gene lookup returns CDR1 LNHDA and CDR2 SQIVND (reference sequence). This CDR3 comprises 15 residues. The V and J ends lost 2 bases and 1 base respectively, with 11 bases between them. The CDR3 is CASSITHRENTEAFF. The CDR3 nucleotides read TGTGCCAGTAGTATAACCCACAGGGAGAACACTGAAGCTTTCTTT.

This clone came up a few times. This chain connects TRBV7-6 to TRBJ2-1, with TRBD1 matching over 8 bases. The V segment lost 2 bases and the J segment 4 bases; nucleotides outside the gene matches: 7. Germline loops: CDR1 SGHVS, CDR2 FNYEAQ. The CDR3 contains 16 residues. The CDR3 coding sequence is TGTGCCAGCAGCTTATATGAAGGGACAGGTTACAATGAGCAGTTCTTC. The encoded protein is CASSLYEGTGYNEQFF.

This clone was counted a few times. This CDR3 is CASSTPGLSPLHF. The CDR3 coding sequence is TGTGCCAGCAGTACGCCAGGGCTTTCACCCCTCCACTTT. V usage is TRBV6-5 and J usage is TRBJ1-6; tentative D call: TRBD1 (5 bases). V was pared by 5 bases and J by 9 bases, with 11 bases between. This CDR3 spans 13 amino acids. Germline loops: CDR1 MNHEY, CDR2 SVGAGI.

The J gene is TRBJ2-5, the V gene TRBV2, with TRBD2 as a possible D gene (6 bases). The CDR3 is made up of 14 amino acids. Germline V CDR1 and CDR2: SNHLY, FYNNEI. Trimming shortened V by 4 bases and J by 0 bases, and 9 bases separated the two germline ends. CDR3 in DNA: TGTGCCAGCAGTGGACTAGGGAACCAAGAGACCCAGTACTTC. This codes for CASSGLGNQETQYF.

The chain uses TRBV28 and TRBJ2-7; D is possibly TRBD2 (7 bases). This CDR3 is 14 amino acids long. Germline loops: CDR1 MDHEN, CDR2 SYDVKM. The V end lost 2 bases, the J end lost 2 bases, and 10 bases lay between the germline ends. The CDR3 region is CASSLGGATYEQYF. CDR3 DNA: TGTGCCAGCAGTTTAGGGGGGGCCACCTACGAGCAGTACTTC.

The chain has TRBV19 and TRBJ2-5, with 7 bases lining up with TRBD2. This CDR3 comprises 14 residues. Trimming cost V 9 bases and J 4 bases; bases outside gene matches: 11. Germline V gene lookup returns CDR1 LNHDA and CDR2 SQIVND (reference sequence). The CDR3 spells CASKPAGVGETQYF. CDR3 nucleotides: TGTGCCAGCAAGCCGGCGGGGGTCGGAGAGACCCAGTACTTC. Looking up the rest from reference TRBV19 and TRBJ2-5 gives the full variable domain: DGGITQSPKYLFRKEGQNVTLSCEQNLNHDAMYWYRQDPGQGLRLIYYSQIVNDFQKGDIAEGYSVSREKKESFPLTVTSAQKNPTAFYLCASKPAGVGETQYFGPGTRLLVL.

The V gene is TRBV5-1, the J gene TRBJ1-1; D perhaps matches TRBD1 (5 bases). Trimming cost V 4 bases and J 4 bases, with 14 bases left between them. The CDR3 runs 14 residues. In germline, CDR1 is SGHRS, CDR2 YFSETQ. The CDR3 region is CASSPDKVGTEAFF. The CDR3 DNA sequence: TGCGCCAGCAGCCCGGACAAGGTGGGCACTGAAGCTTTCTTT.

This clone appeared a few times. J is TRBJ2-1 and V is TRBV7-2, with a tentative D call TRBD2 (6 bases). The CDR3 has 14 amino acids. V gave up 1 base and J gave up 12 bases, with 16 bases separating them. Per germline, CDR1 SGHTA and CDR2 FQGNSA. The CDR3 sequence: CASSLVLGRSGQFF. The CDR3 bases are TGTGCCAGCAGCTTAGTCTTGGGGAGGAGTGGGCAGTTCTTC.

This chain uses TRBV4-1 with TRBJ2-2; D is ambiguous. V lost 0 bases to trimming and J lost 5 bases, with 16 bases between them. There are 17 residues in the CDR3. Germline lookup yields CDR1 MGHRA and CDR2 YSYEKL. DNA for the CDR3: TGCGCCAGCAGCCAAGATACCGCGAGTGCCCTAACCGGGGAGCTGTTTTTT. Its protein product is CASSQDTASALTGELFF.

The chain uses TRBV7-9 and TRBJ1-5; no clear D. Trimming took off 5 bases at V and 0 bases at J, with 5 bases between the two ends. This CDR3 region has 13 residues. Looked up from germline, CDR1 is SEHNR and CDR2 is FQNEAQ (reference sequence). CDR3 in amino acids: CASSLNSNQPQHF. DNA for the CDR3: TGTGCCAGCAGCCTAAATAGCAATCAGCCCCAGCATTTT.

The chain links TRBV7-2 to TRBJ2-1, with D uncertain. Germline loops: CDR1 SGHTA, CDR2 FQGNSA. This CDR3 is built from 13 residues. V lost 11 bases and J lost 0, with 11 bases in between. The CDR3 DNA sequence: TGTGCCTCCGAAGACTCCTCCTACAATGAGCAGTTCTTC. It specifies CASEDSSYNEQFF.

The chain couples TRBV6-1 to TRBJ2-7; 8 positions match TRBD1. CDR1 is MNHNS and CDR2 is SASEGT in the germline V gene. This CDR3 is 15 amino acids long. Trimming at V came to 6 bases and at J to 6 bases, leaving 13 bases not matched to a gene. CDR3 in amino acids: CASRGGQGVWSEQYF. The CDR3, as DNA: TGTGCCAGCAGGGGCGGACAGGGTGTCTGGTCCGAGCAGTACTTC.

This chain links TRBV13 with TRBJ1-1; D may be TRBD1 (5 bases). V lost 7 bases to trimming and J lost 0 bases, with 9 bases between them. This CDR3 comprises 13 residues. Germline V lookup: CDR1 PRHDT, CDR2 FYEKMQ (reference sequence). CDR3 residues: CASTPGVNTEAFF. For the CDR3, the DNA is TGTGCCAGCACCCCGGGGGTGAACACTGAAGCTTTCTTT.

The chain uses TRBV28 and TRBJ2-1; TRBD1 matches at 9 bases. V shed 6 bases, J shed 6 bases, and the junction held 3 bases outside the gene matches. The CDR3 runs 13 residues. CDR1 and CDR2 from the germline V gene are MDHEN and SYDVKM. The CDR3, as DNA: TGTGCCAGCAGCCAGACAGGGGGCAATGAGCAGTTCTTC. Its translation: CASSQTGGNEQFF.

This chain connects TRBV5-4 to TRBJ2-5; 7 bases line up with TRBD2. The ends lost 1 base at V and 5 bases at J; junction bases unmatched: 5. In germline, CDR1 is SGHNT, CDR2 YYREEE (reference sequence). The CDR3 consists of 14 residues. The CDR3 DNA reads TGTGCCAGCAGCTTGCTCAGGGAGGGCGAGACCCAGTACTTC. This encodes CASSLLREGETQYF. The full variable domain, with the rest looked up from reference TRBV5-4 and TRBJ2-5, is ETGVTQSPTHLIKTRGQQVTLRCSSQSGHNTVSWYQQALGQGPQFIFQYYREEENGRGNFPPRFSGLQFPNYSSELNVNALELDDSALYLCASSLLREGETQYFGPGTRLLVL.

This rearrangement joins TRBV18 to TRBJ2-7; D unclear. In germline, CDR1 is KGHSH, CDR2 LQKENI. CDR3 length equals 14 residues. V gave up 5 bases and J gave up 4 bases, with 15 bases separating them. The CDR3 loop reads CASSESTGWYEQYF. In nucleotides, the CDR3 is TGTGCCAGCTCAGAGTCTACGGGTTGGTACGAGCAGTACTTC.

The chain couples TRBV2 to TRBJ2-1; D is perhaps TRBD2 (6 bases). This CDR3 is 14 amino acids long. Germline lookup yields CDR1 SNHLY and CDR2 FYNNEI. The CDR3 here is CANNREPPYNEQFF. The CDR3 coding sequence is TGTGCAAACAACCGGGAGCCACCCTACAATGAGCAGTTCTTC.

V gene TRBV27 combines with J gene TRBJ2-7, with 7 bases aligning to TRBD1. From germline, CDR1 is MNHEY and CDR2 SMNVEV (reference sequence). V shed 6 bases, J shed 3 bases, and the junction held 8 bases outside the gene matches. The CDR3 length is 14 residues. The CDR3 DNA sequence: TGTGCCAGCAGCCATAGGGACAGAGTCTACGAGCAGTACTTC. It yields the protein CASSHRDRVYEQYF.